This T cell receptor (beta chain) was recovered during a study of blood T cells in healthy people across ages. Study-level results: The percentage of naive T cells correlated strongly with TCR beta diversity.

A J-beta primer mix and a sample-barcoded 5' primer were used in a second PCR of about 7 to 12 cycles. TCRdb reanalysed the 5' RACE reads using MiXCR and keeps one entry per CDR3 protein. The sample consists of hundreds of thousands of distinct CDR3 sequences, around 32% of them appearing once. Germline V gene data show CDR1 as DFQATT and CDR2 as SNEGSKA (reference sequence). V lost 3 bases and J lost 6; bases outside the gene matches: 2. CDR3 size: 13 residues. At least ten counts were recorded for this clonotype. Antigen: not known. What was sequenced was blood. V is TRBV20-1 and J is TRBJ1-6, with 7 positions matching TRBD1. The clonotype comes from a woman older than 75 in good health. The CDR3 loop is CSAREGANSPLHF. DNA of the CDR3: TGCAGTGCTAGGGAGGGGGCTAATTCACCCCTCCACTTT.